Here is one T cell receptor (beta chain) with its context. Its target is not known. These data are taken from a study of T cell responses to AZD1222 COVID-19 vaccine. Study-level background: Doses given second, at about 4 or about 12 weeks, were pooled.

Study results and caveats: Only after the peak T cell response were repertoires sampled. Epitopes outside B.1.351 and B.1.1.7 mutated regions reportedly drew nearly half of spike TCRs. Recipients of two AZD1222 doses showed rising Spike-specific TCR breadth and depth.

The germline gives CDR1 MNHEY, CDR2 SVGEGT. There are 16 residues in the CDR3. V shed 2 bases and J shed 3 bases, with 17 bases lying between them. The protocol was immunoSEQ multiplex PCR, while the TCRdb copy is restricted to in-frame clones and leaves out a portion. The table includes some 140,000 clones, about 85% detected once. This sequence was found in an adult in good health. This specimen was peripheral blood, taken on day 0 of AZD1222 vaccination. J is TRBJ2-7 and V is TRBV6-2 or TRBV6-3; D may match TRBD1 or TRBD2 (5 bases each). CDR3 sequence: CASSYQYGTVDYEQYF. The CDR3 nucleotides are TGTGCCAGCAGTTACCAGTACGGGACGGTCGACTACGAGCAGTACTTC.